The 18 T cell receptor beta chains in this list originate from one sample, sequenced in a study of human T cells and chemical hapten exposure. TCRdb fed the RACE reads into MiXCR, producing one record per CDR3 protein. Seen here are about 120,000 distinct CDR3 sequences, roughly 15% observed once, and the top ten hold 0.7% to 0.95%. Time point here: patch test 1, 2 weeks after DPC sensitization. Documented treatment: therapeutic diphenylcyclopropenone sensitization with weekly scalp DPC. The sample consisted of whole blood, taken in connection with sensitization to the hapten diphenylcyclopropenone (DPC). These receptors originate from a man between 18 and 35 years old with alopecia areata. Some clones in this sample may be carry-over from other donors' samples.

The chain couples TRBV28 to TRBJ2-7, with D unresolved. With 7 bases removed from V and 3 bases from J, the gap between germline ends came to 10 bases. Germline V lookup: CDR1 MDHEN, CDR2 SYDVKM. The CDR3 is 12 amino acids. The CDR3 protein is CASTTRGYEQYF. For the CDR3, the DNA is TGTGCCAGCACCACCCGTGGCTACGAGCAGTACTTC.

This clonotype was observed a few times. This chain joins TRBV6-2 or TRBV6-3 and TRBJ2-7; D may correspond to TRBD1 or TRBD2 (5 bases each). The germline V gene encodes CDR1 MNHEY and CDR2 SVGEGT. CDR3 length equals 14 residues. Deletions cut 4 bases from V and 1 base from J, with 11 bases between. The CDR3 protein is CASSSHRTSYEQYV. In DNA form, the CDR3 reads TGTGCCAGCAGTTCTCACAGGACTTCCTACGAGCAGTACGTC.

A few counts support this clonotype. The rearrangement joins TRBV9 to TRBJ1-1; no reliable D call. V gave up 0 bases and J gave up 1 base, with 10 bases separating them. Germline values: CDR1 SGDLS, CDR2 YYNGEE. This CDR3 has 15 amino acids. CDR3 nucleotide sequence: TGTGCCAGCAGCGTAGTTGATGCGGGGAACACTGAAGCTTTCTTT. As protein: CASSVVDAGNTEAFF.

The V gene is TRBV5-1, the J gene TRBJ2-3; the match to TRBD1 covers 9 bases. The CDR3 is 14 residues long. Germline lookup yields CDR1 SGHRS and CDR2 YFSETQ. The junction had 1 base not matched to a gene; V was cut back by 3 bases and J by 2 bases. Written as DNA, the CDR3 is TGCGCCAGCAGCTGGACAGGGGTCACAGATACGCAGTATTTT. It yields the protein CASSWTGVTDTQYF.

This clonotype was counted between two and nine times. V and J are TRBV29-1 and TRBJ2-5; TRBD1 matches at 9 bases. This CDR3 region has 11 residues. The J segment lost 6 bases and the V segment lost 5 bases, leaving 1 base of the junction unmatched. Germline assignment: CDR1 SQVTM and CDR2 ANQGSEA. CDR3 bases: TGCAGCGTTTACAGGGGGCAGACCCAGTACTTC. Protein sequence: CSVYRGQTQYF.

There are many counts of this clonotype. V usage is TRBV7-8 and J usage is TRBJ2-3; D is unclear. Germline V gene lookup returns CDR1 SGHVS and CDR2 FQNEAQ. V shed 3 bases and J shed 4 bases, with 8 bases lying between them. CDR3 size: 13 residues. CDR3 protein: CASSFRYADTQYF. The CDR3 DNA reads as TGTGCCAGCAGCTTCCGCTACGCAGATACGCAGTATTTT.

This clonotype was observed at least ten times. The chain couples TRBV5-1 to TRBJ2-4, with D perhaps TRBD2 (6 bases). V shed 5 bases and J shed 0 bases, with 12 bases lying between them. Per germline, CDR1 SGHRS and CDR2 YFSETQ. This CDR3 is 15 amino acids long. The CDR3, as DNA: TGCGCCAGCAGTGGCGGGGCACCAGCCAAAAACATTCAGTACTTC. The encoded protein is CASSGGAPAKNIQYF.

The rearrangement links TRBV9 to TRBJ1-1; D may be TRBD1 (5 bases). The CDR3 spans 14 residues. Germline CDR1 reads SGDLS; CDR2 reads YYNGEE. V dropped 3 bases and J dropped 6 bases, with 15 bases sitting between them. This chain's CDR3 is CASSAPDISPEAFF. The CDR3, as DNA: TGTGCCAGCAGCGCCCCGGACATCTCCCCTGAAGCTTTCTTT.

This clonotype was seen only a few times. The chain combines TRBV19 with TRBJ1-1; D is unresolved. V shed 3 bases and J shed 6 bases, with 11 bases lying between them. CDR1 is LNHDA, CDR2 SQIVND, per germline (reference sequence). The CDR3 is 13 amino acids. The CDR3 reads CASSIEERSEAFF. The CDR3 DNA sequence: TGTGCCAGTAGTATCGAGGAACGCTCTGAAGCTTTCTTT.

This clonotype was counted ten times or more. The gene calls are TRBV6-1 and TRBJ2-2, with no clear D. The V end lost 3 bases, the J end lost 2 bases, and 7 bases lay between the germline ends. Germline assignment: CDR1 MNHNS and CDR2 SASEGT. This CDR3 has 14 residues. DNA for the CDR3: TGTGCCAGCAGTGACTTAGACAACACCGGGGAGCTGTTTTTT. The encoded protein is CASSDLDNTGELFF.

The V gene is TRBV6-2 or TRBV6-3, the J gene TRBJ2-3, with TRBD1 identical over 7 bases. Trimming took 8 bases from V and 14 from J; bases not matched to a gene: 10. The V gene's germline CDR1 is MNHEY and CDR2 SVGEGT. This CDR3 region has 11 residues. CDR3 sequence reads: CASEQGIKLYF. The CDR3 DNA reads as TGTGCCAGCGAACAGGGGATTAAACTGTATTTT.

This chain uses TRBV29-1 with TRBJ2-5; no firm D call. CDR1 and CDR2 from the germline V gene are SQVTM and ANQGSEA. The CDR3 covers 13 residues. Trimming stripped 4 bases from V and 2 bases from J, with 11 bases between. This chain's CDR3 is CSVGLLYQETQYF. The CDR3 DNA is TGCAGCGTTGGTTTACTATATCAAGAGACCCAGTACTTC. Drawing the rest from reference TRBV29-1 and TRBJ2-5, the complete variable domain is SAVISQKPSRDICQRGTSLTIQCQVDSQVTMMFWYRQQPGQSLTLIATANQGSEATYESGFVIDKFPISRPNLTFSTLTVSNMSPEDSSIYLCSVGLLYQETQYFGPGTRLLVL.

This clonotype showed up many times. In DNA form, the CDR3 reads TGCGCCAGCAGCCAAGAAAGGGGCACCTATGGCTACACCTTC. Protein product: CASSQERGTYGYTF. The chain couples TRBV4-3 to TRBJ1-2, with D possibly being TRBD1 (5 bases). The germline V and J ends were trimmed by 0 bases and 4 bases, with 9 bases remaining between them. Per germline, CDR1 LGHNA and CDR2 YSLEER. The CDR3 is made up of 14 amino acids.

The chain has TRBV6-2 or TRBV6-3 and TRBJ1-5; D call uncertain. With 1 base removed from V and 5 bases from J, the gap between germline ends came to 6 bases. The CDR3 loop spans 13 amino acids. The germline V gene has CDR1 MNHEY and CDR2 SVGEGT. The DNA of the CDR3 is TGTGCCAGCAGTTACTTCGGGGATCAGCCCCAGCATTTT. This encodes CASSYFGDQPQHF.

This clonotype has just a few counts. The J gene is TRBJ2-2, the V gene TRBV19, with D perhaps matching TRBD2 (5 bases). Trimming took off 3 bases at V and 0 bases at J, with 11 bases between the two ends. The CDR3 extends over 16 amino acids. Germline lookup yields CDR1 LNHDA and CDR2 SQIVND (reference sequence). The CDR3: CASSIGFGANTGELFF. In DNA, the CDR3 is TGTGCCAGTAGTATCGGTTTCGGGGCGAACACCGGGGAGCTGTTTTTT.

This clonotype was detected a few times. V gene TRBV5-4 combines with J gene TRBJ2-2; 9 bases are shared with TRBD1. Germline CDR1 is SGHNT and CDR2 is YYREEE (reference sequence). The CDR3 length is 17 residues. The J segment lost 7 bases and the V segment lost 0 bases, leaving 10 bases of the junction unmatched. CDR3 DNA: TGTGCCAGCAGCTTGGGACCTTGGACAGGGGAAAACGGGGAGCTGTTTTTT. Translating it yields CASSLGPWTGENGELFF.

This clonotype has more than one count but fewer than ten. J is TRBJ2-1 and V is TRBV6-2 or TRBV6-3; tentatively, D is TRBD2 (5 bases). This CDR3 is built from 12 residues. V lost 6 bases and J lost 8, with 11 bases in between. CDR1 and CDR2 (germline): MNHEY, SVGEGT. CDR3 amino acids: CASRRESYEQFF. The CDR3 bases are TGTGCCAGCAGACGGGAATCTTATGAGCAGTTCTTC.

This clonotype was recorded at least ten times. This sequence joins TRBV9 and TRBJ1-5; D call uncertain. V lost 2 bases and J 2 bases, leaving 5 bases between the germline ends. The CDR3 consists of 13 residues. Germline values: CDR1 SGDLS, CDR2 YYNGEE. As DNA, the CDR3 is TGTGCCAGCAGCGTCCAGGGCAATCAGCCCCAGCATTTT. This encodes CASSVQGNQPQHF.